This T cell receptor (beta chain) derives from a study of shared clonotypes between healthy human individuals. Turning to the study itself: Three CD4 naive, three CD4 memory, two CD8 naive and one CD8 memory plate were used per donor.

The V segment lost 5 bases and the J segment 4 bases; nucleotides outside the gene matches: 6. CDR1 and CDR2 (germline): MNHEY, SMNVEV (reference sequence). The CDR3 covers 14 residues. Naive-designated CD8 cells lacked CD45RO, were positively enriched for CCR7, and omitted terminally differentiated effector memory CD45RA+ cells. Study observations and caveats: Sharing across four donors was seen in 4% to 6.5% of naive CD4 clonotypes.

Assay execution proceeded at the deep level. Profiling relied on immunoSEQ multiplex PCR, and the TCRdb table lists in-frame clones only, not all of them. The repertoire holds under 700,000 clones, with 90% to 95% as singletons. To note about this clone: What it binds is unknown.

This clonotype originated in a woman in her twenties or thirties in good health. Input material: naive CD8+ T cells sorted from blood. This sequence joins TRBV27 and TRBJ2-7; 9 bases are a match to TRBD1. CDR3 region: CASSANRGLYEQYF. Here the CDR3 DNA reads TGTGCCAGCAGTGCGAACAGGGGGCTGTACGAGCAGTACTTC.